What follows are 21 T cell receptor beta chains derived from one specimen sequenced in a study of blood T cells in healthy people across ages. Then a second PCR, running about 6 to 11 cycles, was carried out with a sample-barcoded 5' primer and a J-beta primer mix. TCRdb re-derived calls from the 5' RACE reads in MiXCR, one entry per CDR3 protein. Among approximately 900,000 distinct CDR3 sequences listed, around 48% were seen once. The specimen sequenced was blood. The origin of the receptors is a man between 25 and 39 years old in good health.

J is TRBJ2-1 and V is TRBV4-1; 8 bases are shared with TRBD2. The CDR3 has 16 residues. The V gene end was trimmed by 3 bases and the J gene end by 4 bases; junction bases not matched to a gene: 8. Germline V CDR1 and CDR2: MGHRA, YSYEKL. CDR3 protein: CASSHDGTGGYNEQFF. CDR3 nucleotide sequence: TGCGCCAGCAGCCATGATGGGACGGGGGGGTACAATGAGCAGTTCTTC.

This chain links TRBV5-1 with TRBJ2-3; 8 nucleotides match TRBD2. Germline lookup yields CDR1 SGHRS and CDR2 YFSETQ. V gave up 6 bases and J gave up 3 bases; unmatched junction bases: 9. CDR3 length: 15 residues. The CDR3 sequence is CASTSAGVVTDTQYF. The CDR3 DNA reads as TGCGCCAGCACCTCAGCGGGGGTGGTGACAGATACGCAGTATTTT.

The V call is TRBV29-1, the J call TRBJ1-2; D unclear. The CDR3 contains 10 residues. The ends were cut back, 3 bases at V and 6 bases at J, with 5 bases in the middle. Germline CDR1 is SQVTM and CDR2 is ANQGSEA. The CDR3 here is CSVEEDGYTF. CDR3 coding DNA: TGCAGCGTTGAGGAGGATGGCTACACCTTC.

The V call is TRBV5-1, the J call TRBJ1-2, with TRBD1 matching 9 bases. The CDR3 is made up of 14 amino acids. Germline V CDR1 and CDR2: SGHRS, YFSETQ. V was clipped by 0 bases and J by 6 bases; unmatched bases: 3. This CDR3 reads CASSLAGQGHGYTF. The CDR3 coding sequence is TGCGCCAGCAGCTTGGCGGGACAGGGCCATGGCTACACCTTC.

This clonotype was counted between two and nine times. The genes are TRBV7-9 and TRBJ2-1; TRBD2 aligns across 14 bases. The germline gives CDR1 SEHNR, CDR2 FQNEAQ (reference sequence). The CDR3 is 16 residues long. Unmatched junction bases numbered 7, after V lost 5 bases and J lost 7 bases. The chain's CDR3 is CASSPPTSGGANEQFF. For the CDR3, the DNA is TGTGCCAGCAGCCCTCCGACTAGCGGGGGGGCAAATGAGCAGTTCTTC.

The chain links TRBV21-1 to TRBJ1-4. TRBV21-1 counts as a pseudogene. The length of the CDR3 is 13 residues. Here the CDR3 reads CAIAQTTNEKLFF. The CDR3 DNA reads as TGTGCCATCGCACAGACAACTAATGAAAAACTGTTTTTT.

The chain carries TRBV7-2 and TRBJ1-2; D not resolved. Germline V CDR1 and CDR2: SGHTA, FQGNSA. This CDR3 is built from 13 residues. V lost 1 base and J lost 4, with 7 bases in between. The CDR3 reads CASSLEFRYGYTF. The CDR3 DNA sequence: TGTGCCAGCAGCTTAGAATTCCGCTATGGCTACACCTTC.

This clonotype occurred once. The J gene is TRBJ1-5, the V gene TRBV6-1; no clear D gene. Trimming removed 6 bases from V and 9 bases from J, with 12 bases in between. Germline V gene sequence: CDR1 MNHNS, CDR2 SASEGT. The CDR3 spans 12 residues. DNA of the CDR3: TGTGCCAGCAGCTATACGTCAATGCCCCAGCATTTT. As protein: CASSYTSMPQHF.

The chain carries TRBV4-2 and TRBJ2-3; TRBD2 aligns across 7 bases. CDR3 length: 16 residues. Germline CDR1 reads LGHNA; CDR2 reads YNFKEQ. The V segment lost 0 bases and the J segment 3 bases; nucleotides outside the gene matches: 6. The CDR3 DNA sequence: TGTGCCAGCAGCCAAGATGCGGGGAGGGAAACAGATACGCAGTATTTT. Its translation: CASSQDAGRETDTQYF.

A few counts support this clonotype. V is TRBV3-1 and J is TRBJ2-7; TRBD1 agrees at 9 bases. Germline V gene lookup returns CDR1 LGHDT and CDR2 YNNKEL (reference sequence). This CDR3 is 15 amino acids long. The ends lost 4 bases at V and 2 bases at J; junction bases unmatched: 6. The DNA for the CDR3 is TGTGCCAGCAGCCTCCGGACAGGGGCGGCCTACGAGCAGTACTTC. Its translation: CASSLRTGAAYEQYF.

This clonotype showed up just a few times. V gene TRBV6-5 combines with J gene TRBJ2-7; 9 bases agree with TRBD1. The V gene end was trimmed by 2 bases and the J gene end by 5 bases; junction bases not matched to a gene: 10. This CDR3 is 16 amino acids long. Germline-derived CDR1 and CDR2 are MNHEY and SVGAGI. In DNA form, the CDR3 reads TGTGCCAGCAGTTACACAACTAAGGGACAGGGAAACGAGCAGTACTTC. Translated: CASSYTTKGQGNEQYF.

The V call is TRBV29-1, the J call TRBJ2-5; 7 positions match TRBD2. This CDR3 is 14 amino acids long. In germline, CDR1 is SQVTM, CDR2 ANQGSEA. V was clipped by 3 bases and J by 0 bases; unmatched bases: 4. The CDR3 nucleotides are TGCAGCGTTGAGACTACTAGCGACCAAGAGACCCAGTACTTC. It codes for CSVETTSDQETQYF.

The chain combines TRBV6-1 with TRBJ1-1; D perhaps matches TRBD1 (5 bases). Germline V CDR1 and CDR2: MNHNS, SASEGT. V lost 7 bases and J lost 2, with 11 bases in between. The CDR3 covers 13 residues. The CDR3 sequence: CASKHRSNTEAFF. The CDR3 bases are TGTGCCAGCAAGCACAGGTCAAACACTGAAGCTTTCTTT.

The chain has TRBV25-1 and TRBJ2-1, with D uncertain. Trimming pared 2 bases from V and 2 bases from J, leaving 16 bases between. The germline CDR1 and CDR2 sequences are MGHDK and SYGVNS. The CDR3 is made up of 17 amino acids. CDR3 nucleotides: TGTGCCAGCAGTGAAAGCCGGGCCAGTTGGACCTACAATGAGCAGTTCTTC. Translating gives CASSESRASWTYNEQFF.

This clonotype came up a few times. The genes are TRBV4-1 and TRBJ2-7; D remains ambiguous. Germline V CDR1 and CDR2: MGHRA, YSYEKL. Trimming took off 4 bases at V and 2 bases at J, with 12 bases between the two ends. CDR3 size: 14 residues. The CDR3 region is CASSPLLQTYEQYF. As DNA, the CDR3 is TGCGCCAGCAGCCCCCTACTCCAAACCTACGAGCAGTACTTC.

Here the CDR3 reads CASSPQGTSNYGYTF. CDR3 nucleotides: TGTGCCAGCAGCCCCCAAGGAACTTCTAACTATGGCTACACCTTC. This sequence joins TRBV7-2 and TRBJ1-2; no clear D. This CDR3 has 15 amino acids. Germline V gene lookup returns CDR1 SGHTA and CDR2 FQGNSA. V dropped 5 bases and J dropped 0 bases, with 13 bases sitting between them.

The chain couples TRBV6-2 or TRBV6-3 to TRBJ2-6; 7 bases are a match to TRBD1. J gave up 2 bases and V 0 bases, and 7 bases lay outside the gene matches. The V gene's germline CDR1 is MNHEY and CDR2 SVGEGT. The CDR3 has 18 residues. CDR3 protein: CASSYSQGVITGANVLTF. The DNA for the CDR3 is TGTGCCAGCAGTTACTCGCAGGGGGTGATAACTGGGGCCAACGTCCTGACTTTC.

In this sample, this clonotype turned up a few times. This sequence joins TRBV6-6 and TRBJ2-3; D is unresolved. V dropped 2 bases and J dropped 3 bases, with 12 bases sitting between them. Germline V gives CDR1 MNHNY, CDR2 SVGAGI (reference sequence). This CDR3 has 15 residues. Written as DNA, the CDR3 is TGTGCCAGCAGTTACCGGGTAGGAAGGACAGATACGCAGTATTTT. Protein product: CASSYRVGRTDTQYF.

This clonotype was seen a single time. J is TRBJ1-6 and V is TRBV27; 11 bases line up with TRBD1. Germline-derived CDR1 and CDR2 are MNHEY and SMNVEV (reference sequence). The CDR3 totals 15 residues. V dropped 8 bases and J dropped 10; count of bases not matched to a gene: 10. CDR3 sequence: CASSLGQGAGSPLHF. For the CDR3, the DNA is TGTGCCAGCTCGCTCGGACAGGGGGCAGGATCACCCCTCCACTTT.

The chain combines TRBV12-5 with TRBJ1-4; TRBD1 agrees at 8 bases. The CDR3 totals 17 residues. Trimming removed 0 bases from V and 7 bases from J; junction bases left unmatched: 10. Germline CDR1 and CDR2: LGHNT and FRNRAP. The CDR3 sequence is CASGLVVPGGEGEKLFF. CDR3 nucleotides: TGTGCTAGTGGTTTGGTAGTACCAGGGGGCGAGGGTGAAAAACTGTTTTTT.

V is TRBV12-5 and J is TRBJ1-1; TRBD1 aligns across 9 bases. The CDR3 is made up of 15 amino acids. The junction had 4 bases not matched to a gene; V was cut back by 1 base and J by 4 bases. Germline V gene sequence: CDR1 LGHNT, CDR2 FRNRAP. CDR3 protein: CASGLGTGAGTEAFF. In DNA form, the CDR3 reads TGTGCTAGTGGTTTGGGGACAGGGGCTGGCACTGAAGCTTTCTTT.